The entry below gives a single T cell receptor (beta chain) sequence along with its context. Its antigen is undetermined. The data derive from a study of cytomegalovirus exposure and HLA in healthy donors. Study findings and constraints: TCR beta chains numbering more than 150 were designated cytomegalovirus-associated. The tendency of first-cohort TCR clusters to co-occur in the approximately 120 validation repertoires was identified by a subsequent analysis. A few chains linked to CMV were shown in vitro to be specific for CMV antigens. The study found most TCR sequences rare, yet found some public TCRs in many donors.

The protocol was immunoSEQ multiplex PCR, while the TCRdb copy is restricted to in-frame clones and leaves out a portion. The table has 150,000 to 200,000 clones, 91% seen once. This CDR3 has 14 residues. Germline trimming cut 6 bases from V and 4 bases from J; bases unmatched to any gene: 8. CDR1 KGHSH and CDR2 LQKENI come from the germline V gene. The receptor was derived from a young woman in good health and CMV-seropositive. The V and J genes are TRBV18 and TRBJ1-1; 7 positions match TRBD1. The sequencing sample was made of PBMCs. CDR3 sequence: CASSPDRVSTEAFF. The CDR3, as DNA: TGTGCCAGCTCCCCAGACAGGGTTAGCACTGAAGCTTTCTTT.